This entry lists 7 T cell receptor beta chains sequenced from one sample in a study of blood T cell repertoires in COVID-19. Sequencing used immunoSEQ multiplex PCR; TCRdb keeps in-frame clones, though not all of them. The sample consists of 130,000 to 150,000 clones, 87% of them appearing once. Sequenced input: peripheral blood. Source of these receptors: a woman aged 45-59 years with active or convalescent COVID-19.

The V and J genes are TRBV19 and TRBJ2-5, with 8 bases matching TRBD1. The trim removed 3 bases at V and 6 bases at J, leaving 12 bases unmatched. This CDR3 contains 16 residues. Germline V CDR1 and CDR2: LNHDA, SQIVND (reference sequence). CDR3 bases: TGTGCCAGTAGTATGAGTGGACCAGGGGGCACTAAGACCCAGTACTTC. Translated: CASSMSGPGGTKTQYF. The entire variable domain, with the rest obtained from reference TRBV19 and TRBJ2-5, is as follows: DGGITQSPKYLFRKEGQNVTLSCEQNLNHDAMYWYRQDPGQGLRLIYYSQIVNDFQKGDIAEGYSVSREKKESFPLTVTSAQKNPTAFYLCASSMSGPGGTKTQYFGPGTRLLVL.

This chain connects TRBV5-8 to TRBJ1-5, with no clear D. The germline V and J ends were trimmed by 0 bases and 7 bases, with 8 bases remaining between them. The CDR3 length is 13 residues. The germline CDR1 and CDR2 sequences are SGHTS and YDEGEE. The CDR3 coding sequence is TGTGCCAGCAGCTTGGATCGGTGGCAGCCCCAGCATTTT. Amino acid sequence: CASSLDRWQPQHF. The variable domain in full, with the rest retrieved from reference TRBV5-8 and TRBJ1-5, is EAGVTQSPTHLIKTRGQQATLRCSPISGHTSVYWYQQALGLGLQFLLWYDEGEERNRGNFPPRFSGRQFPNYSSELNVNALELEDSALYLCASSLDRWQPQHFGDGTRLSIL.

V is TRBV29-1 and J is TRBJ2-2, with TRBD2 as a possible D gene (5 bases). Trimming stripped 6 bases from V and 2 bases from J, with 10 bases between. The CDR3 spans 13 residues. Germline V gene lookup returns CDR1 SQVTM and CDR2 ANQGSEA. As DNA, the CDR3 is TGCAGCGTCCAGGACTTTAACACCGGGGAGCTGTTTTTT. The encoded protein is CSVQDFNTGELFF.

The chain joins TRBV9 to TRBJ2-2; TRBD1 might be the D (5 bases). The CDR3 is 16 amino acids. Trimming left V 2 bases short and J 0 bases short, with 11 bases between. Germline V gives CDR1 SGDLS, CDR2 YYNGEE. The CDR3 is CASSVHAGSNTGELFF. The CDR3, as DNA: TGTGCCAGCAGCGTGCACGCAGGGTCGAACACCGGGGAGCTGTTTTTT.

The rearrangement uses TRBV27 and TRBJ1-2, with a tentative D call TRBD1 (6 bases). With 4 bases removed from V and 14 bases from J, the gap between germline ends came to 26 bases. The CDR3 extends over 15 amino acids. Germline V gene sequence: CDR1 MNHEY, CDR2 SMNVEV (reference sequence). In nucleotides, the CDR3 is TGTGCCAGCAGTTCCGTAAAGGCAGTGGCAGGGGTGCGTACCTTC. Translated, it gives CASSSVKAVAGVRTF.

V usage is TRBV24-1 and J usage is TRBJ2-2, with D unclear. CDR1 is KGHDR and CDR2 is SFDVKD in the germline V gene. V was shortened by 3 bases and J by 4 bases, with 5 bases between the two germline ends. The CDR3 is made up of 13 amino acids. CDR3 DNA: TGTGCCACCAGTGATGCGTGCACCGGGGAGCTGTTTTTT. It yields the protein CATSDACTGELFF.

The chain couples TRBV18 to TRBJ2-7, with D hard to call. The CDR3 sequence is 13 residues long. CDR1 and CDR2 from the germline V gene are KGHSH and LQKENI. V was shortened by 1 base and J by 2 bases, with 6 bases between the two germline ends. The CDR3 nucleotides read TGTGCCAGCTCACCACAGAGAACCTACGAGCAGTACTTC. Translation gives CASSPQRTYEQYF.